These 13 T cell receptor beta chains came from one sample sequenced in a study of T cells in localized non-small cell lung cancer. Sequenced by immunoSEQ multiplex PCR; TCRdb stores in-frame clones only, minus some. The sample records some 53,000 clones, roughly 90% being singletons. The sample was peripheral blood, taken before any cancer treatment. The receptor set was obtained from a male donor aged 60 or over with stage III squamous cell lung carcinoma.

The rearrangement links TRBV7-9 to TRBJ1-5; D not resolved. The ends were cut back, 5 bases at V and 10 bases at J, with 15 bases in the middle. In germline, CDR1 is SEHNR, CDR2 FQNEAQ (reference sequence). CDR3 length equals 13 residues. CDR3 amino acids: CASSLEGIQPQHF. The CDR3 DNA reads as TGTGCCAGCAGCCTGGAAGGGATACAACCCCAGCATTTT. The variable domain in full, completed from reference TRBV7-9 and TRBJ1-5, reads DTGVSQNPRHKITKRGQNVTFRCDPISEHNRLYWYRQTLGQGPEFLTYFQNEAQLEKSRLLSDRFSAERPKGSFSTLEIQRTEQGDSAMYLCASSLEGIQPQHFGDGTRLSIL.

The chain uses TRBV19 and TRBJ2-3; tentatively, D is TRBD1 or TRBD2 (5 bases each). CDR1 and CDR2 (germline): LNHDA, SQIVND (reference sequence). This CDR3 spans 15 amino acids. V was pared by 3 bases and J by 4 bases, with 14 bases between. The CDR3 region is CASSIEGRGPDTQYF. The CDR3 DNA is TGTGCCAGTAGTATTGAGGGCCGGGGACCAGATACGCAGTATTTT.

V usage is TRBV10-3 and J usage is TRBJ2-7; D is ambiguous. The CDR3 runs to 14 residues. Trimming took 3 bases from V and 2 from J, leaving 11 bases between them. CDR1 and CDR2 (germline): ENHRY, SYGVKD. CDR3 in amino acids: CAISDSNGPYEQYF. As DNA, the CDR3 is TGTGCCATCAGTGACTCGAACGGACCCTACGAGCAGTACTTC.

The chain links TRBV11-2 to TRBJ1-5, with 9 bases that match TRBD1. J gave up 6 bases and V 3 bases, and 0 bases lay outside the gene matches. The CDR3 has 13 amino acids. Germline CDR1 is SGHAT and CDR2 is FQNNGV. CDR3: CASSLDRGQPQHF. The CDR3 DNA follows: TGTGCCAGCAGCTTGGACAGGGGTCAGCCCCAGCATTTT.

About this clone: The sample contains more than one DNA sequence encoding this CDR3. The chain couples TRBV29-1 to TRBJ1-2; possibly TRBD1 for D (5 bases). The CDR3 loop spans 16 amino acids. Trimming removed 1 base from V and 8 bases from J, with 23 bases in between. The germline V gene encodes CDR1 SQVTM and CDR2 ANQGSEA. DNA of the CDR3: TGCAGCGTTGAAGTCTCGGGGGTCGCCAGATTGGGGGGCTACACCTTC. It translates to CSVEVSGVARLGGYTF.

This chain links TRBV7-6 with TRBJ2-5; D possibly uses TRBD1 or TRBD2 (5 bases each). Per the germline V gene, CDR1 is SGHVS and CDR2 is FNYEAQ. CDR3 length: 13 amino acids. Trimming shortened V by 1 base and J by 6 bases, and 9 bases separated the two germline ends. The CDR3, as DNA: TGTGCCAGCAGCTTAGATGGGGGACAGACCCAGTACTTC. Translating it yields CASSLDGGQTQYF.

This clone was seen only a few times. This sequence joins TRBV11-2 and TRBJ2-7; 11 bases fit TRBD2. The CDR3 is made up of 17 amino acids. Trimming cost V 5 bases and J 3 bases; bases outside gene matches: 12. Germline V CDR1 and CDR2: SGHAT, FQNNGV. The CDR3 coding sequence is TGTGCCAGCAGCCTGAGCCCTGGGACTAGCGGATACTACGAGCAGTACTTC. Amino acids: CASSLSPGTSGYYEQYF.

The CDR3 spells CASSPGTSYEQYF. Written as DNA, the CDR3 is TGTGCCAGCTCACCCGGGACTTCCTACGAGCAGTACTTC. V gene TRBV18 combines with J gene TRBJ2-7; a weak D match, TRBD2 (6 bases). Trimming cost V 3 bases and J 1 base, with 7 bases left between them. The germline gives CDR1 KGHSH, CDR2 LQKENI. The CDR3 spans 13 residues.

The rearrangement links TRBV6-6 to TRBJ2-1, with D perhaps assigned TRBD1 or TRBD2 (5 bases each). V lost 0 bases to trimming and J lost 3 bases, with 6 bases between them. CDR1 and CDR2 (germline): MNHNY, SVGAGI (reference sequence). This CDR3 region has 14 residues. CDR3 in amino acids: CASSYSGDYNEQFF. The CDR3 DNA sequence: TGTGCCAGCAGTTACTCGGGGGACTACAATGAGCAGTTCTTC.

This clone has a single count. This chain links TRBV2 with TRBJ2-5; D remains ambiguous. CDR3 length equals 13 residues. Germline CDR1 is SNHLY and CDR2 is FYNNEI. V was shortened by 7 bases and J by 2 bases, with 11 bases between the two germline ends. The CDR3 DNA reads TGTGCCAGCACCGAAAGTGGTCAAGAGACCCAGTACTTC. Its protein product is CASTESGQETQYF.

The rearrangement uses TRBV5-1 and TRBJ1-2; D uncertain. This CDR3 has 13 residues. The V and J ends lost 0 bases and 6 bases respectively, with 9 bases between them. From germline, CDR1 is SGHRS and CDR2 YFSETQ. The CDR3 sequence: CASSLAGQDGYTF. CDR3 nucleotides: TGCGCCAGCAGCTTGGCCGGGCAGGATGGCTACACCTTC.

The rearrangement links TRBV7-2 to TRBJ1-4, with 7 bases lining up with TRBD1. Germline trimming cut 2 bases from V and 5 bases from J; bases unmatched to any gene: 2. Per germline, CDR1 SGHTA and CDR2 FQGNSA. This CDR3 is 14 amino acids long. In nucleotides, the CDR3 is TGTGCCAGCAGCTTAAGGGGGCGCAATGAAAAACTGTTTTTT. This translates into CASSLRGRNEKLFF.

The chain is built from TRBV4-3 and TRBJ2-7; 7 bases align to TRBD1. Unmatched junction bases numbered 10, after V lost 0 bases and J lost 5 bases. The CDR3 runs 16 residues. Germline lookup yields CDR1 LGHNA and CDR2 YSLEER. CDR3 protein: CASSQDYGRGSDEQYF. For the CDR3, the DNA is TGCGCCAGCAGCCAAGATTACGGCAGGGGGTCCGACGAGCAGTACTTC.